This T cell receptor beta chain was profiled in a study of blood T cell repertoires in COVID-19 (dated by TCRdb to 2018 to 2021). With respect to the entire study: The collaborator samples originated in the United States, Italy and Spain and spanned the acute and convalescent phases of COVID-19. The material from the prospective study consisted of cDNA or gDNA derived from T cells, B-cell-depleted T cells, or PBMCs. Subjects who had been exposed to COVID-19, were actively infected with it, or had recovered from it provided the deeply sampled blood TCRbeta repertoires that made up the dataset. The repertoires were released in a freely available public database meant as a resource for research on the immune response to SARS-CoV-2. The samples were drawn from the first 160 participants of the ongoing ImmuneRACE study and from 950 to 1,500 subjects provided by 6 global collaborators. A de-identified subject ID, COVID-19 status, age in years and sex were almost always included in the sample metadata. Where available, HLA class I and class II types were obtained from metadata supplied by the sample provider rather than from assay-based typing.

Study-level results and caveats: The amount of clinical and demographic metadata varied by source and participant and was provided uncurated.

TCRbeta CDR3 regions were amplified from genomic DNA by means of the immunoSEQ Assay, a bias-controlled multiplex PCR. The authors' pipeline ran thus. The number of nucleated cells in each sample was estimated by amplification of reference gene primers within the assay. To quantify the absolute abundance of each unique TCRbeta CDR3 rearrangement, sequence reads were collapsed and filtered. Productive Simpson clonality was computed per sample as the square root of Simpson's diversity index over productive rearrangements. Here the immuneACCESS table is served through TCRdb, limited to in-frame sequences with V and J called. Missing clones are a known gap in these copies; in checked studies unresolved V genes cover under half, and the rest lacks a known reason. That table furnishes V, J and clone size, whereas the DNA furnished D and trimming. The sample table contains 330,000 or so clones; only one count was recorded for around nine tenths of them. Under 1.2% of the sample lies in the top ten.

In the prospective study, participants were roughly 18 to 100 years old, resided in 24 geographic areas of the United States, and were enrolled through a virtual design. To assign participants to cohorts, the prospective study relied on clinical history that participants themselves reported in a screening survey and a study questionnaire. A participant counted as exposed if, within 2 weeks of entering the study, that participant had been in contact with someone who had a PCR-confirmed or clinician-diagnosed COVID-19 case. In the prospective study, mobile phlebotomists collected whole blood, serum and a nasopharyngeal or oropharyngeal swab from each participant. Participants in the prospective study had the option to provide additional blood draws and questionnaires over a roughly 2-month period. Blood samples from the prospective study were shipped frozen or at room temperature prior to DNA extraction.

This clone was recorded a few times. The clone's antigen remains unknown. The input lacks base qualities; no much larger clone sits a single base away. The material sequenced was PBMCs or T cells enriched from blood (not recorded which). The TCR originated in a woman in her thirties who had been exposed to COVID-19.

The base sequence is TGTGCCAGCAGCCAGAACAGGGAGAATGAGCAGTTCTTC. Translated, this is CASSQNRENEQFF. This receptor chain uses TRBV4-2 and TRBJ2-1; possibly the D gene is TRBD1, per 6 matching bases. The junction shows trimming of 3 bases on V and 7 bases on J, plus 10 bases between the germline ends. The germline V gene specifies LGHNA as CDR1 and YNFKEQ as CDR2. The CDR3 goes from the cysteine to the phenylalanine over 13 residues. The DNA shown is the 39-base CDR3, in frame from base 1.